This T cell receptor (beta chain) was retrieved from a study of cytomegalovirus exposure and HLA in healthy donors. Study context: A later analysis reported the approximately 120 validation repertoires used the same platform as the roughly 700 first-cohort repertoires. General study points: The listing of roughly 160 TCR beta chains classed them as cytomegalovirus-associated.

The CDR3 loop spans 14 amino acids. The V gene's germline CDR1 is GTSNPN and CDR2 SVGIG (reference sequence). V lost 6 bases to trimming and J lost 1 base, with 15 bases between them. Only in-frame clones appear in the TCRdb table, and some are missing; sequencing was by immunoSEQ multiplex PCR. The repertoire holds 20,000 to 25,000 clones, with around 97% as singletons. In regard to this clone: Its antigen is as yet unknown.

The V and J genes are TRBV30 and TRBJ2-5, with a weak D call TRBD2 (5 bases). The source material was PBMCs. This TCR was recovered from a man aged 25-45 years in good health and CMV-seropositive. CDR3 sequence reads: CACNPRTGQETQYF. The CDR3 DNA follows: TGTGCCTGCAACCCGCGGACTGGCCAAGAGACCCAGTACTTC.